A selection of T cell receptor beta chains follows, all from one sample in a study of shared T cell receptors in the human thymus. The table came from immunoSEQ multiplex PCR; TCRdb's copy has only in-frame clones and leaves some out. The repertoire includes fewer than 700,000 clones, 88% of them detected once, and about 0.01% sits in the top ten. These data also formed part of another study, on human thymus T cells.

The specimen sequenced was thymocytes. The source is a boy under three years old with a congenital heart defect. The CDR3 runs from the conserved cysteine through the conserved F or W. The D gene is left open where the match is weak. Clone sizes are given selectively: once, few, many, or a class where the clone is expanded.

J: TRBJ1-2
D: TRBD1
V: TRBV29-1
size: .
DNA: TGCAGCGGAGGACAGGGGCGCTATCAAGGCGGCTACACCTTC
CDR3: CSGGQGRYQGGYTF

J: TRBJ1-5
D: .
V: TRBV4-2
size: .
DNA: TGTGCCAGCAGCCAAGAAAAGAAGGGGAGCAATCAGCCCCAGCATTTT
CDR3: CASSQEKKGSNQPQHF

J: TRBJ1-2
D: TRBD1
V: TRBV19
size: .
DNA: TGTGCCAGTAGTCTCCTCTTGACAGGGGGTCCGGATGGCTACACCTTC
CDR3: CASSLLLTGGPDGYTF

J: TRBJ2-7
D: .
V: TRBV4-2
size: .
DNA: TGTGCCAGCAGCCAAGACCGGCGGTACGAGCAGTACTTC
CDR3: CASSQDRRYEQYF

J: TRBJ1-5
D: .
V: TRBV5-6
size: .
DNA: TGTGCCAGCAGCTTGTGGGGCCATAGCAATCAGCCCCAGCATTTT
CDR3: CASSLWGHSNQPQHF

J: TRBJ1-1
D: .
V: TRBV9
size: once
DNA: TGTGCCAGCAGCGTAGAGGAGGAAGCTTTCTTT
CDR3: CASSVEEEAFF

J: TRBJ2-5
D: TRBD2
V: TRBV7-7
size: .
DNA: TGTGCCAGCAGCTTAGAATGGGGGGGAGGAGAGACCCAGTACTTC
CDR3: CASSLEWGGGETQYF

J: TRBJ2-6
D: TRBD2
V: TRBV13
size: .
DNA: TGTGCCAGCAGCCCCCAGTGGCGGGAGACTCCGGGGGCCAACGTCCTGACTTTC
CDR3: CASSPQWRETPGANVLTF

J: TRBJ1-1
D: TRBD1
V: TRBV6-6
size: .
DNA: TGTGCCAGCAGAGGGACAGGGGCGAACACTGAAGCTTTCTTT
CDR3: CASRGTGANTEAFF

J: TRBJ2-1
D: TRBD2
V: TRBV7-2
size: .
DNA: TGTGCCAGCAGCTGGGGGGTTAGCGGGAGCCCCAATGAGCAGTTCTTC
CDR3: CASSWGVSGSPNEQFF

J: TRBJ1-1
D: TRBD1
V: TRBV28
size: .
DNA: TGTGCCAGCAGACCGTCCTACAGGGGAATGAACACTGAAGCTTTCTTT
CDR3: CASRPSYRGMNTEAFF

J: TRBJ2-5
D: .
V: TRBV7-2
size: .
DNA: TGTGCCAGCAGCTCCTCGAGCTACCAAGAGACCCAGTACTTC
CDR3: CASSSSSYQETQYF

J: TRBJ2-7
D: TRBD1
V: TRBV5-4
size: .
DNA: TGTGCCACCAGCCCACAGACAGGGGAACTCGAGCAGTACTTC
CDR3: CATSPQTGELEQYF

J: TRBJ2-7
D: TRBD2
V: TRBV11-2
size: .
DNA: TGTGCCAGCAGCTGGGGACTAGCGGCCATTAAGCCCGACGAGCAGTACTTC
CDR3: CASSWGLAAIKPDEQYF

J: TRBJ2-1
D: .
V: TRBV7-9
size: few
DNA: TGTGCCAGCAGCTTATCAGCGGACCCCTACAATGAGCAGTTCTTC
CDR3: CASSLSADPYNEQFF

J: TRBJ1-1
D: .
V: TRBV28
size: .
DNA: TGTGCCAGCAGTTTAGAACCCGACAGCCCCCGAAGGGACACTGAAGCTTTCTTT
CDR3: CASSLEPDSPRRDTEAFF

J: TRBJ2-1
D: TRBD2
V: TRBV9
size: .
DNA: TGTGCCAGCAGCCTAGAGTACGGGGGGGGATACAATGAGCAGTTCTTC
CDR3: CASSLEYGGGYNEQFF

J: TRBJ1-2
D: .
V: TRBV7-2
size: .
DNA: TGTGCCAGCAGCGCGGTAGGCCGCTACACCTTC
CDR3: CASSAVGRYTF

J: TRBJ2-1
D: TRBD2
V: TRBV5-6
size: .
DNA: TGTGCCAGCAGCTTGTCGGCTAGCGGGAGTGGGTACAATGAGCAGTTCTTC
CDR3: CASSLSASGSGYNEQFF

J: TRBJ1-1
D: .
V: TRBV9
size: .
DNA: TGTGCCAGCAGCGCGGAGGCGACTGAAGCTTTCTTT
CDR3: CASSAEATEAFF

J: TRBJ2-7
D: .
V: TRBV11-3
size: .
DNA: TGTGCCAGCAGCTTAGATCTTAAAGGGGGTAGCTCCTACGAGCAGTACTTC
CDR3: CASSLDLKGGSSYEQYF

J: TRBJ2-5
D: .
V: TRBV7-9
size: .
DNA: TGTGCCAGCAGCTTAGAAAGGCTAGGCCGCGACAGGAACAAAGAGACCCAGTACTTC
CDR3: CASSLERLGRDRNKETQYF

J: TRBJ2-3
D: TRBD2
V: TRBV5-6
size: .
DNA: TGTGCCAGCAGCTTGTGGACTAGCGGGAGTGGTGCAGATACGCAGTATTTT
CDR3: CASSLWTSGSGADTQYF

J: TRBJ1-2
D: .
V: TRBV9
size: .
DNA: TGTGCCAGCAGCGCCCTAAGCGCAGACTATGGCTACACCTTC
CDR3: CASSALSADYGYTF

J: TRBJ1-3
D: .
V: TRBV18
size: few
DNA: TGTGCCAGCTCACCAACGGAGGTTACGGGAAACACCATATATTTT
CDR3: CASSPTEVTGNTIYF

J: TRBJ2-1
D: .
V: TRBV28
size: .
DNA: TGTGCCAGCATCAAAGGGGGCAATGAGCAGTTCTTC
CDR3: CASIKGGNEQFF

J: TRBJ2-5
D: TRBD2
V: TRBV27
size: .
DNA: TGTGCCAGCAGTTGCGGGAGGGCCGGGGAGACCCAGTACTTC
CDR3: CASSCGRAGETQYF

J: TRBJ2-7
D: TRBD2
V: TRBV13
size: .
DNA: TGTGCCAGCAGCTTGATAGAGACTAGCGATTACAACGAGCAGTACTTC
CDR3: CASSLIETSDYNEQYF

J: TRBJ1-3
D: .
V: TRBV4-1
size: .
DNA: TGCGCCAGCAGCCCCTTTGAGGGCGTGCGGCTCTCTGGAAACACCATATATTTT
CDR3: CASSPFEGVRLSGNTIYF

J: TRBJ1-5
D: .
V: TRBV4-1
size: .
DNA: TGCGCCAGCAGCCAAGGGGTAGGGGGGGTCAATCAGCCCCAGCATTTT
CDR3: CASSQGVGGVNQPQHF

J: TRBJ2-7
D: TRBD2
V: TRBV25-1
size: .
DNA: TGTGCCACCACGAGCGGGGGGAGTGTCCACGAGCAGTACTTC
CDR3: CATTSGGSVHEQYF